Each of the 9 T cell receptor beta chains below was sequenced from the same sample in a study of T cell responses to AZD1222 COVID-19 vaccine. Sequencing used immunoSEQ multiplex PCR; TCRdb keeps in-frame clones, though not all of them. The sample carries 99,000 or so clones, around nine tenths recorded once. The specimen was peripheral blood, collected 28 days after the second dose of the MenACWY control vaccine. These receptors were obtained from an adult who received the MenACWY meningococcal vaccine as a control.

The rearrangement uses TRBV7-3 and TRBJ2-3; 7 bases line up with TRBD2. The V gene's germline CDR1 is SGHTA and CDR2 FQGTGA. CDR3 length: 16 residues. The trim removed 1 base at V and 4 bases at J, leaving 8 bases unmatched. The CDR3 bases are TGTGCCAGCAGCTTAATATCCGCCGCGGGGGCAGATACGCAGTATTTT. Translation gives CASSLISAAGADTQYF.

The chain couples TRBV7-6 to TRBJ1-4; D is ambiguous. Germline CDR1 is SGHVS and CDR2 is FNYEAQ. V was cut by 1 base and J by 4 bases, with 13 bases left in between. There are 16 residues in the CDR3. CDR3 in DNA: TGTGCCAGCAGCTTAGAATCGGGGATGGTTAATGAAAAACTGTTTTTT. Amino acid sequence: CASSLESGMVNEKLFF.

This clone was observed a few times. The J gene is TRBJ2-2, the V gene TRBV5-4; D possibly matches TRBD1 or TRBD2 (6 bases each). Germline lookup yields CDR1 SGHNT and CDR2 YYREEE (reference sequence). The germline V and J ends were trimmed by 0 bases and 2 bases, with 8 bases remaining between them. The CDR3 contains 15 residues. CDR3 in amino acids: CASSLAGGNTGELFF. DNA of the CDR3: TGTGCCAGCAGCTTGGCCGGGGGCAACACCGGGGAGCTGTTTTTT.

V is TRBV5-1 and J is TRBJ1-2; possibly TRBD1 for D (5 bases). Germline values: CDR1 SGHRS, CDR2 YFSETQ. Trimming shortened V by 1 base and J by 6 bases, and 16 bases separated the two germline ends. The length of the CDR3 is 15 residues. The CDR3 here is CASSLQAGKGDGYTF. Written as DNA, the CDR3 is TGCGCCAGCAGCTTGCAGGCAGGGAAAGGGGATGGCTACACCTTC.

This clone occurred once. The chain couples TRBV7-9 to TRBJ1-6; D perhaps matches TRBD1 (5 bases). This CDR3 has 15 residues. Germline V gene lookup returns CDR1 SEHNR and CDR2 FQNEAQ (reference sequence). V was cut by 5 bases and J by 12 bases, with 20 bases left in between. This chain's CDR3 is CASSPSGRGGLPLHF. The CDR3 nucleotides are TGTGCCAGCAGCCCTTCGGGACGGGGTGGACTACCCCTCCACTTT.

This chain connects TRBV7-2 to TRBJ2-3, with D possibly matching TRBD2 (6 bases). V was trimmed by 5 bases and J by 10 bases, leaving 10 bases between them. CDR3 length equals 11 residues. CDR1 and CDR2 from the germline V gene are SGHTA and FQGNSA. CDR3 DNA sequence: TGTGCCAGCAGCGAAGCGGGCGCGCAGTATTTT. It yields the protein CASSEAGAQYF.

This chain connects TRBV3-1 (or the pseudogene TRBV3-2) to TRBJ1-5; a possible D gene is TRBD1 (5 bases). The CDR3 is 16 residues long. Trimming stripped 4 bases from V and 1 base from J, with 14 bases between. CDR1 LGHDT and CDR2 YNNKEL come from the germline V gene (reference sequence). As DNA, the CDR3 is TGTGCCAGCAGCCCGCGGGACCGGGCCAGCAATCAGCCCCAGCATTTT. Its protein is CASSPRDRASNQPQHF.

The CDR3 reads CASSLARSSGNTIYF. In nucleotides, the CDR3 is TGTGCCAGCAGCCTCGCAAGGAGCTCTGGAAACACCATATATTTT. This chain uses TRBV3-1 (or the pseudogene TRBV3-2) with TRBJ1-3; D call uncertain. V was pared by 4 bases and J by 0 bases, with 10 bases between. CDR1 and CDR2 (germline): LGHDT, YNNKEL (reference sequence). CDR3 length: 15 residues.

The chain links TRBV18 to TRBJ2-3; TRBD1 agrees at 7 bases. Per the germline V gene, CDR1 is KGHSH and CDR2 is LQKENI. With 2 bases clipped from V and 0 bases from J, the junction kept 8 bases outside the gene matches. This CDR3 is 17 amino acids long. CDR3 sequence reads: CASSPTYRDSSTDTQYF. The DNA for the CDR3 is TGTGCCAGCTCACCAACGTACCGGGACAGTAGCACAGATACGCAGTATTTT.